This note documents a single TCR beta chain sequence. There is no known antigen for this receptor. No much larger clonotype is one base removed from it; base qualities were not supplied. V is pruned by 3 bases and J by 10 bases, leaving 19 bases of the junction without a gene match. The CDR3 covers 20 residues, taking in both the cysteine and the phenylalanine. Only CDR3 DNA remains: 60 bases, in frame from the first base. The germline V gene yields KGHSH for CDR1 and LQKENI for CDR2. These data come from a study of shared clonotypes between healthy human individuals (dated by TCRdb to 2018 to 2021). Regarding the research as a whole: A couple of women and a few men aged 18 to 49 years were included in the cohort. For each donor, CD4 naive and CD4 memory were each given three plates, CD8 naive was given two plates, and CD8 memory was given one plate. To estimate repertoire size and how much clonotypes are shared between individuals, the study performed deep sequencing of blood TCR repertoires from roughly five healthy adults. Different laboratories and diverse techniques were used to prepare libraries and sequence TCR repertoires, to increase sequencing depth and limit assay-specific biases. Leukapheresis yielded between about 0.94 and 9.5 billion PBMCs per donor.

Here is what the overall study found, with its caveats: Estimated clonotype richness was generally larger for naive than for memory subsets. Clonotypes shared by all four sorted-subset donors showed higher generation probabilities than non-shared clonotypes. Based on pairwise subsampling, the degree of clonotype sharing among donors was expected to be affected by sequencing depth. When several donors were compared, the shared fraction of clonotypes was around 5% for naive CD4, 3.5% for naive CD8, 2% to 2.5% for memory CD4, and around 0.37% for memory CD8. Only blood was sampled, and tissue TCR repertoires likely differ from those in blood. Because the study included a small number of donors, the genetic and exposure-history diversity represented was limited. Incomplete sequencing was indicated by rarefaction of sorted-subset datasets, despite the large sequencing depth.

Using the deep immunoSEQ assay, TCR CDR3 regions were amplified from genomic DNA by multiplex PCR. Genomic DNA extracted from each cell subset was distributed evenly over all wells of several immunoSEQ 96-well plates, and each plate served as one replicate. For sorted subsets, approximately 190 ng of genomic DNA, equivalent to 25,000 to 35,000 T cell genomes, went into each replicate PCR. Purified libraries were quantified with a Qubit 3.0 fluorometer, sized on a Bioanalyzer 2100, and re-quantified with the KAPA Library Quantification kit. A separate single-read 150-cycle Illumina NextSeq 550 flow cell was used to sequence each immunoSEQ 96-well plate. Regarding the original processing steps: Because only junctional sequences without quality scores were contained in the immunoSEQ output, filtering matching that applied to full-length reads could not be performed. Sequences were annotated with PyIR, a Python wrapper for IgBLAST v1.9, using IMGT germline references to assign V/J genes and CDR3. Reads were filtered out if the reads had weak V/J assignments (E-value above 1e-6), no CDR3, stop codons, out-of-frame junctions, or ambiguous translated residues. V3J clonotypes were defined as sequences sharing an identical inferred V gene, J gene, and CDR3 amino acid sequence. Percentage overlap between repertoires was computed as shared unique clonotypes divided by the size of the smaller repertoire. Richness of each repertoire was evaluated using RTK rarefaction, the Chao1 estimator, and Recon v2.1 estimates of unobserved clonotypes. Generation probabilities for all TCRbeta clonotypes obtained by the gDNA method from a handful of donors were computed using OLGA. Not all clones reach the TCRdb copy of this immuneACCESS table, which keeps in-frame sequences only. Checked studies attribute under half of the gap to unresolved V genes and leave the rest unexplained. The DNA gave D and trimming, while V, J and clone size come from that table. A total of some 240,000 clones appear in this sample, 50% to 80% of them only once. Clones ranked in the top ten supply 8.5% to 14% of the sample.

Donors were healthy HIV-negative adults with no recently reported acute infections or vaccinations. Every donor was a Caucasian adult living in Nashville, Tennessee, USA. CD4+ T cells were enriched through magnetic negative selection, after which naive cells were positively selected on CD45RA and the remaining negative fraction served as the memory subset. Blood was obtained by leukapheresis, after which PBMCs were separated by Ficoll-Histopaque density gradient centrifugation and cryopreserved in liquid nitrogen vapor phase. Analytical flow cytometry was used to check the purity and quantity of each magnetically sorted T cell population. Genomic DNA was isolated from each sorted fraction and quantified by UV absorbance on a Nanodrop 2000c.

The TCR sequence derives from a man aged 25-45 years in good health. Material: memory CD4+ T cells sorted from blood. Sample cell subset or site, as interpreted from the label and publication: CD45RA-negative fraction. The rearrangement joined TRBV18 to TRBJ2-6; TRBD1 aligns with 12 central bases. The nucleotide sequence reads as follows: TGTGCCAGCTCACCGGGTATGGGACAGGGGGCGAAAAGAATCTGGAACGTCCTGACTTTC. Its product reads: CASSPGMGQGAKRIWNVLTF.